This T cell receptor beta chain was retrieved from a study of blood T cell repertoires in COVID-19. Study context: From the United States, Italy and Spain came samples of acute and convalescent COVID-19. Nucleic acid was either cDNA or gDNA, and it came from T cells, B-cell-depleted T cells, or PBMCs.

The Seattle patients, enrolled during active infection, were followed longitudinally. The V gene's germline CDR1 is SGHTA and CDR2 FQGTGA. This CDR3 is 13 amino acids long. Trimming took off 1 base at V and 8 bases at J, with 11 bases between the two ends. In the study's own analysis: Scientists estimated how many nucleated cells there were by amplifying reference gene primers. Measured with immunoSEQ multiplex PCR; TCRdb has only the in-frame clones, and not every one. That table furnishes V, J and clone size, whereas the DNA furnished D and trimming. The data show roughly 410,000 clones, approximately 89% seen once.

The chain employs TRBV7-3 and TRBJ1-1, with a weak D call TRBD1 (6 bases). Material for sequencing was peripheral blood. This TCR was sampled from a woman aged 40 to 50 with COVID-19, enrolled during active disease. This CDR3 is CASSLNRESEAFF. DNA of the CDR3: TGTGCCAGCAGCTTAAACAGGGAAAGCGAAGCTTTCTTT.